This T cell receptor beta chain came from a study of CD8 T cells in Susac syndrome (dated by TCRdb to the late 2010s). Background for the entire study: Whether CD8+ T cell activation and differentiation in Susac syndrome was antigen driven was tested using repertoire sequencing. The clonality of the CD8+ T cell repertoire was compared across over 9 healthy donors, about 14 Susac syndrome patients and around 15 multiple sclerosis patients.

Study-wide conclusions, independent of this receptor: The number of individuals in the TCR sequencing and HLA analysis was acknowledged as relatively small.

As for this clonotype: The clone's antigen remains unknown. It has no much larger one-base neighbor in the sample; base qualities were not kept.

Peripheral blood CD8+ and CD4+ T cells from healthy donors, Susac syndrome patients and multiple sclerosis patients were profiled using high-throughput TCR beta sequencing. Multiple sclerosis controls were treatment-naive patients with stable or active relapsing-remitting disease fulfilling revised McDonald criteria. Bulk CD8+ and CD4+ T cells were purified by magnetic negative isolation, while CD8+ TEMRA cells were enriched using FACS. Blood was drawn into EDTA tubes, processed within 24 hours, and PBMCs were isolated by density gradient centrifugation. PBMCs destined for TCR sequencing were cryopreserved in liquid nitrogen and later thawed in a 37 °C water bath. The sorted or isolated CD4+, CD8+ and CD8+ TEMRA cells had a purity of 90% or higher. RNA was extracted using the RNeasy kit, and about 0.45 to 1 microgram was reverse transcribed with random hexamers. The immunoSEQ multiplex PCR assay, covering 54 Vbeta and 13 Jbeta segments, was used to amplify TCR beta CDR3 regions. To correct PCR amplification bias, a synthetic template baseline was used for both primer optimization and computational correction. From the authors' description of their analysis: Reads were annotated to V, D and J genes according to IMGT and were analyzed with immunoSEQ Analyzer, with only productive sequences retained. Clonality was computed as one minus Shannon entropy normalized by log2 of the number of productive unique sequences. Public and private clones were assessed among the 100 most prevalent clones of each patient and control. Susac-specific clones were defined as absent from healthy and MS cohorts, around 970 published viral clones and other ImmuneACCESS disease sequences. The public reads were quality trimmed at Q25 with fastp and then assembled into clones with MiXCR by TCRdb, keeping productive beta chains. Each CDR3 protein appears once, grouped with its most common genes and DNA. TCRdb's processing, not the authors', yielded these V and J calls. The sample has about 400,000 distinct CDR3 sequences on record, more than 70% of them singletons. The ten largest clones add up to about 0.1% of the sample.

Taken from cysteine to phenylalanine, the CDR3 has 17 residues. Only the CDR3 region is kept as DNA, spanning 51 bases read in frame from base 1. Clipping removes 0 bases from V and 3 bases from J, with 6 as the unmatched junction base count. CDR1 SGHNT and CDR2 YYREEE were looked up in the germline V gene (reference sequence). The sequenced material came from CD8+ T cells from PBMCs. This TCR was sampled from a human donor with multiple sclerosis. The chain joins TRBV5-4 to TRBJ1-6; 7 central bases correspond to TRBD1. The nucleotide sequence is TGTGCCAGCAGCTTGGAGCAGGGGGGAAGCTATAATTCACCCCTCCACTTT. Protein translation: CASSLEQGGSYNSPLHF.